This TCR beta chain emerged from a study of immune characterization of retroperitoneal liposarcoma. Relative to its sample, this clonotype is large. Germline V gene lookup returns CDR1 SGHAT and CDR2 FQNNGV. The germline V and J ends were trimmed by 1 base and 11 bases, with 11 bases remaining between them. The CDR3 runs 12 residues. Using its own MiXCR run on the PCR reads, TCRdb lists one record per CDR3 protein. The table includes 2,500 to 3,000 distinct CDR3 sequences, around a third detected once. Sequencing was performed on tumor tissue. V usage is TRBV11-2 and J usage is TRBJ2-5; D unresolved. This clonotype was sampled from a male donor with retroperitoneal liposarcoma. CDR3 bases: TGTGCCAGCAGCTTAGGGCGGAATGAGCAGTACTTC. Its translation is CASSLGRNEQYF.